Below, 26 T cell receptor beta chains from the same sample are listed, as sequenced in a study of T cells in Graves' hyperthyroidism and ophthalmopathy. RNA transcripts served as the template for amplifying TCR beta CDR3 regions. First-round RT-PCR of the TCR CDR3 relied on the HTBI primer set. One entry per CDR3 protein results from TCRdb running MiXCR on the multiplex PCR reads. The sample has roughly 420,000 distinct CDR3 sequences; approximately 14% are singletons. The sequenced sample consisted of blood. Receptor source: a woman between 18 and 30 years old with Graves' hyperthyroidism.

The J gene is TRBJ2-5, the V gene TRBV9; 8 bases are shared with TRBD2. V lost 0 bases and J lost 4; bases outside the gene matches: 8. This CDR3 region has 16 residues. CDR1 is SGDLS and CDR2 is YYNGEE in the germline V gene. CDR3 in amino acids: CASSVASGLLRETQYF. The DNA for the CDR3 is TGTGCCAGCAGCGTAGCTAGCGGGCTCCTGAGAGAGACCCAGTACTTC.

This clonotype has at least ten counts. The CDR3 DNA sequence: TGTGCCACCAGCAGAGGGGAGGGCCCTGACGAGCAGTACTTC. Translation gives CATSRGEGPDEQYF. The chain couples TRBV15 to TRBJ2-7; 7 bases agree with TRBD2. The CDR3 totals 14 residues. From germline, CDR1 is LNHNV and CDR2 YYDKDF (reference sequence). With 1 base clipped from V and 5 bases from J, the junction kept 5 bases outside the gene matches.

This clonotype has ten or more counts. The chain is built from TRBV5-6 and TRBJ2-3; 10 bases fit TRBD1. This CDR3 has 16 amino acids. J gave up 0 bases and V 4 bases, and 5 bases lay outside the gene matches. Germline CDR1 and CDR2: SGHDT and YYEEEE. The CDR3 sequence is CASSGDRGESTDTQYF. The CDR3 DNA reads TGTGCCAGCAGCGGGGACAGGGGCGAAAGCACAGATACGCAGTATTTT. The full variable domain, completed using reference TRBV5-6 and TRBJ2-3, is DAGVTQSPTHLIKTRGQQVTLRCSPKSGHDTVSWYQQALGQGPQFIFQYYEEEERQRGNFPDRFSGHQFPNYSSELNVNALLLGDSALYLCASSGDRGESTDTQYFGPGTRLTVL.

This clonotype was found many times. This rearrangement joins TRBV2 to TRBJ1-4; 7 positions match TRBD1. The CDR3 is 14 residues long. Germline CDR1 SNHLY, CDR2 FYNNEI. Trimming removed 6 bases from V and 5 bases from J; junction bases left unmatched: 6. The CDR3 here is CASSWTGGNEKLFF. The CDR3 DNA reads as TGTGCCAGCAGCTGGACAGGCGGCAATGAAAAACTGTTTTTT.

This clonotype was detected only once. The J gene is TRBJ1-2, the V gene TRBV4-1; 7 bases match TRBD1. CDR1 and CDR2 (germline): MGHRA, YSYEKL. The V segment lost 0 bases and the J segment 1 base; nucleotides outside the gene matches: 5. The CDR3 is 16 residues long. DNA of the CDR3: TGCGCCAGCAGCCAAGAGCCGGGACAGTATAACTATGGCTACACCTTC. Translating gives CASSQEPGQYNYGYTF.

This clonotype has ten or more counts. The V and J genes are TRBV4-1 and TRBJ1-6; weak D call: TRBD1 (5 bases). The CDR3 totals 16 residues. The germline V gene has CDR1 MGHRA and CDR2 YSYEKL. Trimming cost V 1 base and J 1 base, with 8 bases left between them. Written as DNA, the CDR3 is TGCGCCAGCAGCCAAGCCGAGGGGTCCTATAATTCACCCCTCCACTTT. This codes for CASSQAEGSYNSPLHF.

Here the CDR3 reads CASTAAGGGTYEQYF. CDR3 nucleotides: TGTGCCAGCACGGCAGCGGGAGGGGGAACCTACGAGCAGTACTTC. The genes are TRBV28 and TRBJ2-7; 10 bases are a match to TRBD2. This CDR3 has 15 amino acids. V shed 7 bases, J shed 2 bases, and the junction held 8 bases outside the gene matches. Germline V lookup: CDR1 MDHEN, CDR2 SYDVKM.

V gene TRBV2 combines with J gene TRBJ2-5; D is unresolved. V gave up 5 bases and J gave up 4 bases, with 20 bases separating them. This CDR3 region has 16 residues. CDR1 is SNHLY and CDR2 is FYNNEI in the germline V gene. CDR3 DNA: TGTGCCAGCAGTCGCCTGCCCGGCCCCGTGACAGAGACCCAGTACTTC. Translating gives CASSRLPGPVTETQYF.

The table lists this clonotype with many counts. The chain employs TRBV28 and TRBJ1-5; D ambiguous. CDR1 MDHEN and CDR2 SYDVKM come from the germline V gene. This CDR3 is built from 12 residues. V lost 3 bases, J lost 7 bases, and 7 bases lay in between. The CDR3 DNA follows: TGTGCCAGCAGTTTCCCCGCCCAGCCCCAGCATTTT. It yields the protein CASSFPAQPQHF.

This clonotype was counted at least ten times. CDR3 in amino acids: CASSPGTVIAKNIQYF. CDR3 nucleotide sequence: TGCGCCAGCAGCCCCGGGACGGTCATAGCCAAAAACATTCAGTACTTC. This chain links TRBV5-1 with TRBJ2-4; either TRBD1 or TRBD2 may supply D (5 bases each). V lost 4 bases and J 0 bases, leaving 14 bases between the germline ends. The CDR3 sequence is 16 residues long. Per germline, CDR1 SGHRS and CDR2 YFSETQ. Using reference TRBV5-1 and TRBJ2-4 for the parts outside the CDR3, the full variable domain is KAGVTQTPRYLIKTRGQQVTLSCSPISGHRSVSWYQQTPGQGLQFLFEYFSETQRNKGNFPGRFSGRQFSNSRSEMNVSTLELGDSALYLCASSPGTVIAKNIQYFGAGTRLSVL.

Ten or more counts support this clonotype. The chain carries TRBV3-1 and TRBJ2-3; tentatively, D is TRBD2 (6 bases). The CDR3 runs 16 residues. Germline V gene sequence: CDR1 LGHDT, CDR2 YNNKEL (reference sequence). Trimming left V 4 bases short and J 3 bases short, with 17 bases between. The CDR3 DNA follows: TGTGCCAGCAGCCCTATCCTCGGGGGACTTACAGATACGCAGTATTTT. Translating gives CASSPILGGLTDTQYF.

The J gene is TRBJ1-3, the V gene TRBV30; D is unresolved. Germline-derived CDR1 and CDR2 are GTSNPN and SVGIG (reference sequence). The CDR3 totals 16 residues. The ends were cut back, 1 base at V and 1 base at J, with 14 bases in the middle. The chain's CDR3 is CAWSAAVSYSGNTIYF. The CDR3 DNA reads as TGTGCCTGGAGTGCCGCAGTGAGTTATTCTGGAAACACCATATATTTT.

The genes are TRBV7-2 and TRBJ1-2; maybe TRBD1 (6 bases). Per the germline V gene, CDR1 is SGHTA and CDR2 is FQGNSA. The V gene lost 1 base and the J gene lost 0 bases, with 15 bases spanning the gap. The CDR3 runs to 17 residues. CDR3 in DNA: TGTGCCAGCAGCTTAGAGCAGGGGCGCCACGCTAACTATGGCTACACCTTC. Amino acid sequence: CASSLEQGRHANYGYTF.

This clonotype was seen ten or more times. The chain recombines TRBV20-1 with TRBJ2-5; possible D gene TRBD2, 7 bases. CDR1 and CDR2 from the germline V gene are DFQATT and SNEGSKA (reference sequence). V was shortened by 6 bases and J by 3 bases, with 17 bases between the two germline ends. The CDR3 totals 14 residues. The CDR3 sequence: CSARRGGPEETQYF. The CDR3 DNA is TGCAGTGCCAGAAGGGGGGGGCCGGAAGAGACCCAGTACTTC.

This clonotype showed up many times. The chain employs TRBV6-1 and TRBJ2-2; TRBD1 matches 9 bases. Germline lookup yields CDR1 MNHNS and CDR2 SASEGT. V lost 10 bases and J lost 1; bases outside the gene matches: 7. The CDR3 is made up of 15 amino acids. The CDR3 region is CANRGDRENTGELFF. CDR3 DNA: TGTGCCAACCGGGGGGACAGGGAGAACACCGGGGAGCTGTTTTTT.

Remarks on this clonotype: A much larger clonotype is one base distant, so this may be a read error. The chain couples TRBV18 to TRBJ1-5; 7 positions match TRBD1. CDR1 is KGHSH, CDR2 LQKENI, per germline. The CDR3 covers 15 residues. The CDR3 nucleotides read TGTGCCAACTCACCAGAGACAGGGCGCAATCAGCCCCAGCATTTT. This codes for CANSPETGRNQPQHF.

This clonotype showed up many times. The chain has TRBV12-3 or TRBV12-4 and TRBJ1-6, with TRBD1 matching 11 bases. Trimming removed 5 bases from V and 6 bases from J; junction bases left unmatched: 9. The CDR3 spans 17 residues. CDR3 amino acids: CASSGRGGQGVNSPLHF. The CDR3 DNA follows: TGTGCCAGCAGTGGACGGGGGGGACAGGGGGTTAATTCACCCCTCCACTTT.

V usage is TRBV24-1 and J usage is TRBJ2-1; TRBD2 is a possible D gene (6 bases). The CDR3 is 14 amino acids. V was trimmed by 4 bases and J by 6 bases, leaving 12 bases between them. Germline CDR1 and CDR2: KGHDR and SFDVKD. The CDR3 is CATSDSRTINEQFF. CDR3 coding DNA: TGTGCCACCAGTGACTCAAGGACTATCAATGAGCAGTTCTTC.

This chain links TRBV9 with TRBJ2-7; D remains unclear. Per the germline V gene, CDR1 is SGDLS and CDR2 is YYNGEE. The CDR3 runs to 14 residues. V shed 0 bases and J shed 3 bases, with 10 bases lying between them. The CDR3 reads CASSVGHVHYEQYF. The CDR3 DNA is TGTGCCAGCAGCGTAGGGCACGTCCACTACGAGCAGTACTTC. Combining the CDR3 with reference TRBV9 and TRBJ2-7 gives the whole variable domain DSGVTQTPKHLITATGQRVTLRCSPRSGDLSVYWYQQSLDQGLQFLIQYYNGEERAKGNILERFSAQQFPDLHSELNLSSLELGDSALYFCASSVGHVHYEQYFGPGTRLTVT.

This clonotype was found a few times. V gene TRBV10-3 combines with J gene TRBJ2-1, with D unresolved. CDR3 length: 14 amino acids. The germline CDR1 and CDR2 sequences are ENHRY and SYGVKD. V lost 6 bases and J 0 bases, leaving 9 bases between the germline ends. This CDR3 reads CAIRTDTSYNEQFF. CDR3 DNA: TGTGCCATCAGGACGGATACCTCCTACAATGAGCAGTTCTTC.

The table lists this clonotype with many counts. The chain recombines TRBV12-3 or TRBV12-4 with TRBJ2-2; 11 bases line up with TRBD2. Trimming took 2 bases from V and 7 from J; bases not matched to a gene: 6. There are 16 residues in the CDR3. As DNA, the CDR3 is TGTGCCAGCAGTTTAAGTGTGACTAGCGGGGACGGGGAGCTGTTTTTT. Its translation is CASSLSVTSGDGELFF.

The chain has TRBV9 and TRBJ1-6; D not resolved. This CDR3 comprises 14 residues. The germline V gene encodes CDR1 SGDLS and CDR2 YYNGEE. The V end was cut by 4 bases, the J end by 4 bases, with 9 bases between. In DNA form, the CDR3 reads TGTGCCAGCAGCTCCTCCTTTTATAATTCACCCCTCCACTTT. Encoded protein: CASSSSFYNSPLHF.

In this sample, this clonotype turned up a few times. The V gene is TRBV5-1, the J gene TRBJ1-3; D gene unclear. The germline V gene has CDR1 SGHRS and CDR2 YFSETQ. The CDR3 consists of 12 residues. Trimming took 6 bases from V and 7 from J, leaving 11 bases between them. CDR3 in amino acids: CASTEWSNTIYF. The CDR3 nucleotides read TGCGCCAGCACGGAGTGGAGTAACACCATATATTTT.

Concerning this clonotype itself: This may come from a read error, since a much larger clone is one base off. The rearrangement links TRBV15 to TRBJ1-5; D remains ambiguous. This CDR3 spans 16 amino acids. Germline CDR1 is LNHNV and CDR2 is YYDKDF (reference sequence). The CDR3 nucleotides are TGTGCCACCAGCAGAGAAACCGGGCAGAGCAATCAGCCCCCGCATTTT. Translation: CATSRETGQSNQPPHF.

The sample holds many counts of this clonotype. This chain connects TRBV2 to TRBJ1-6, with D maybe TRBD1 (6 bases). There are 14 residues in the CDR3. Germline lookup yields CDR1 SNHLY and CDR2 FYNNEI. V was trimmed by 6 bases and J by 7 bases, leaving 13 bases between them. CDR3: CASRGAGRNSPLHF. As DNA, the CDR3 is TGTGCCAGCAGGGGGGCGGGACGGAATTCACCCCTCCACTTT.

There are many counts of this clonotype. The rearrangement uses TRBV2 and TRBJ2-1; D might be TRBD2 (6 bases). The CDR3 has 14 residues. The germline V and J ends were trimmed by 6 bases and 5 bases, with 14 bases remaining between them. Germline V gene data show CDR1 as SNHLY and CDR2 as FYNNEI. The CDR3 bases are TGTGCCAGCAGGGCGGGGAGCGGTAACAATGAGCAGTTCTTC. Translation: CASRAGSGNNEQFF.